This is a list of T cell receptor beta chains from one sample in a study of blood T cell repertoires in COVID-19. The protocol was immunoSEQ multiplex PCR, while the TCRdb copy is restricted to in-frame clones and leaves out a portion. The sample shows 120,000 or so clones, 84% of them seen only once. Sequencing was carried out using PBMCs or T cells enriched from blood (not recorded which). The receptors were gathered from a woman aged 25 to 39 who had recovered from COVID-19. Both conserved end residues are part of each CDR3. D genes are given only for firm matches. Some rows mark clone size as missing; the rest say once, few, many or name a class of expanded clone.

>TRBJ1-5|NA|TRBV27|TRBD1
CASSLLTGVPNQPQHF
TGTGCCAGCAGTCTACTTACAGGGGTCCCTAATCAGCCCCAGCATTTT
>TRBJ2-3|NA|TRBV18|NA
CASSPTAHGGDTQYF
TGTGCCAGCTCACCGACAGCTCACGGGGGAGATACGCAGTATTTT
>TRBJ2-7|NA|TRBV30|TRBD2
CAWTRLAEQYF
TGTGCCTGGACAAGACTAGCAGAGCAGTACTTC
>TRBJ1-5|NA|TRBV28|TRBD1
CASSLGDRGLNQPQHF
TGTGCCAGCAGTTTAGGGGACAGGGGCCTTAATCAGCCCCAGCATTTT
>TRBJ1-1|NA|TRBV19|TRBD1
CASTEDRGGTEAFF
TGTGCCAGTACCGAGGACAGGGGCGGCACTGAAGCTTTCTTT
>TRBJ2-1|once|TRBV5-6|NA
CASSSWGGLLTYNEQFF
TGTGCCAGCAGCTCTTGGGGAGGACTTCTAACCTACAATGAGCAGTTCTTC
>TRBJ1-1|NA|TRBV29-1|NA
CSVEGWGHTEAFF
TGCAGCGTTGAGGGATGGGGGCATACTGAAGCTTTCTTT
>TRBJ1-1|NA|TRBV4-2|NA
CASSQEAHRNTEAFF
TGTGCCAGCAGCCAAGAGGCCCACAGAAACACTGAAGCTTTCTTT
>TRBJ2-1|NA|TRBV24-1|TRBD2
CATSGAGAVNEQFF
TGTGCCACCAGTGGTGCGGGAGCAGTTAATGAGCAGTTCTTC
>TRBJ2-7|NA|TRBV7-6|TRBD1
CASSSLRTGGPGEQYF
TGTGCCAGCAGCTCCCTGAGGACAGGGGGCCCGGGGGAGCAGTACTTC
>TRBJ1-3|NA|TRBV11-1|NA
CASSLVGGLSGNTIYF
TGTGCCAGCAGCTTAGTCGGGGGACTCTCTGGAAACACCATATATTTT
>TRBJ1-1|NA|TRBV7-2|NA
CASSPPTGGNTEAFF
TGTGCCAGCAGCCCCCCGACAGGCGGGAACACTGAAGCTTTCTTT
>TRBJ1-2|once|TRBV5-1|TRBD1
CASSRQGAGDYGYTF
TGCGCCAGCAGCCGACAGGGGGCAGGGGACTATGGCTACACCTTC
>TRBJ2-2|NA|TRBV4-1|TRBD2
CASSQPPVRAGGLSNTGELFF
TGCGCCAGCAGCCAACCACCCGTACGGGCGGGAGGCCTCTCGAACACCGGGGAGCTGTTTTTT
>TRBJ2-7|NA|TRBV5-1|NA
CASSLVQGRYEQYF
TGCGCCAGCAGCTTGGTTCAGGGGCGCTACGAGCAGTACTTC
>TRBJ1-4|NA|TRBV5-1|NA
CASSSNARGDEKLFF
TGCGCCAGCAGCTCAAACGCCCGGGGGGATGAAAAACTGTTTTTT
>TRBJ1-1|NA|TRBV4-1|NA
CASSQVSVDTEAFF
TGCGCCAGCAGCCAAGTAAGCGTGGACACTGAAGCTTTCTTT
>TRBJ2-7|once|TRBV6-5|TRBD2
CASRAIAGEFSEQYF
TGTGCCAGCAGGGCGATAGCGGGGGAGTTCAGCGAGCAGTACTTC
>TRBJ1-4|NA|TRBV5-1|NA
CASSFNTAGSEKLFF
TGCGCCAGCAGCTTCAACACGGCCGGGAGCGAAAAACTGTTTTTT
>TRBJ2-7|NA|TRBV6-2/TRBV6-3|TRBD1
CASSYPSQGVRGEQYF
TGTGCCAGCAGTTACCCGTCACAGGGGGTTCGAGGCGAGCAGTACTTC
>TRBJ2-7|NA|TRBV5-6|NA
CASSLVPSPRREQYF
TGTGCCAGCAGCTTGGTTCCTAGCCCAAGGAGGGAGCAGTACTTC
>TRBJ2-6|NA|TRBV24-1|NA
CATSDQRRANVLTF
TGTGCCACCAGTGATCAGCGTCGGGCCAACGTCCTGACTTTC
>TRBJ1-2|NA|TRBV30|NA
CAWSHGRRGYGYTF
TGTGCCTGGAGCCATGGCAGAAGGGGCTATGGCTACACCTTC
>TRBJ2-5|many|TRBV5-1|TRBD1
CASRPRDRAETQYF
TGCGCCAGCAGGCCCCGGGACAGGGCCGAGACCCAGTACTTC
>TRBJ1-2|NA|TRBV9|TRBD1
CASSEGQGYGYTF
TGTGCCAGCAGCGAGGGACAGGGGTATGGCTACACCTTC
>TRBJ1-3|once|TRBV15|NA
CATSRDRHGNTIYF
TGTGCCACCAGCAGAGACCGACATGGAAACACCATATATTTT
>TRBJ2-1|NA|TRBV10-1|TRBD2
CASRNLAGDPLIEQFF
TGCGCCAGCAGAAACCTAGCGGGGGACCCTCTAATTGAGCAGTTCTTC
>TRBJ1-4|NA|TRBV9|TRBD1
CASSLSPRTGGDNEKLFF
TGTGCCAGCAGCTTATCACCCCGGACAGGGGGCGACAATGAAAAACTGTTTTTT
>TRBJ1-1|NA|TRBV7-2|NA
CASSPGGYTEAFF
TGTGCCAGCAGCCCCGGGGGGTACACTGAAGCTTTCTTT
>TRBJ1-3|NA|TRBV7-2|TRBD1
CASSLGGTGSNTIYF
TGTGCCAGCAGCTTAGGAGGGACAGGCAGCAACACCATATATTTT
>TRBJ2-2|NA|TRBV4-3|NA
CASSPAGGRDLSTGELFF
TGCGCCAGCAGCCCAGCTGGCGGGCGGGACTTATCTACCGGGGAGCTGTTTTTT
>TRBJ2-7|NA|TRBV12-2|NA
CASRLDTSGTSSYEQYF
TGTGCAAGTCGCTTAGACACTAGCGGGACTAGCTCCTACGAGCAGTACTTC
>TRBJ2-2|NA|TRBV7-8|TRBD1
CASTPGGHATTGELFF
TGTGCCAGCACCCCAGGGGGACATGCCACCACCGGGGAGCTGTTTTTT
>TRBJ1-1|NA|TRBV7-8|TRBD1
CASSSGQGNTEAFF
TGTGCCAGCAGCTCGGGACAGGGGAACACTGAAGCTTTCTTT
>TRBJ1-3|NA|TRBV11-3|TRBD1
CASSEGALGNTIYF
TGTGCCAGCAGCGAGGGGGCCCTAGGAAACACCATATATTTT
>TRBJ2-3|NA|TRBV7-2|NA
CASTAGPSTDTQYF
TGTGCCAGTACAGCGGGTCCTAGCACAGATACGCAGTATTTT
>TRBJ2-3|NA|TRBV9|TRBD2
CASSVEVAGADTQYF
TGTGCCAGCAGCGTAGAGGTAGCGGGAGCTGATACGCAGTATTTT
>TRBJ1-6|NA|TRBV9|NA
CASSATGTSPLHF
TGTGCCAGCAGCGCCACAGGAACTTCACCCCTCCACTTT
>TRBJ2-4|NA|TRBV7-2|NA
CASSFRQENIQYF
TGTGCCAGCAGCTTCAGACAAGAAAACATTCAGTACTTC
>TRBJ2-4|NA|TRBV30|TRBD1
CAWRGTGQKTIQYF
TGTGCCTGGAGAGGTACGGGACAGAAAACCATTCAGTACTTC
>TRBJ1-1|NA|TRBV29-1|NA
CSVTGIEAFF
TGCAGCGTAACGGGGATTGAAGCTTTCTTT
>TRBJ2-7|NA|TRBV12-3/TRBV12-4|NA
CASSLTGDREQYF
TGTGCCAGCAGTTTAACGGGAGACCGCGAGCAGTACTTC
>TRBJ2-7|NA|TRBV6-5|NA
CASSYSGLSGYEQYF
TGTGCCAGCAGTTACTCGGGACTCTCAGGCTACGAGCAGTACTTC
>TRBJ1-1|NA|TRBV30|TRBD1
CAWSAGTGGTEAFF
TGTGCCTGGAGTGCAGGGACAGGGGGAACTGAAGCTTTCTTT
>TRBJ1-1|few|TRBV5-1|NA
CASSLLTGGNTEAFF
TGCGCCAGCAGCCTTCTGACAGGAGGAAACACTGAAGCTTTCTTT
>TRBJ1-5|NA|TRBV28|TRBD1
CASSRTTGGQPQHF
TGTGCCAGCAGCCGAACGACAGGGGGACAGCCCCAGCATTTT
>TRBJ2-1|NA|TRBV28|TRBD2
CASSGTSGREIYNEQFF
TGTGCCAGCAGTGGGACTAGCGGGAGGGAAATATACAATGAGCAGTTCTTC
>TRBJ1-3|once|TRBV7-2|TRBD1
CASSFTGDSGNTIYF
TGTGCCAGCAGCTTTACAGGGGACTCTGGAAACACCATATATTTT
>TRBJ2-7|NA|TRBV7-2|TRBD1
CASSLGGQGVREQYF
TGTGCCAGCAGCTTAGGGGGACAGGGGGTGAGAGAGCAGTACTTC
>TRBJ2-1|NA|TRBV9|NA
CASSTSGAGSANEQFF
TGTGCCAGCAGCACTTCAGGAGCGGGTTCGGCGAATGAGCAGTTCTTC
>TRBJ2-5|NA|TRBV4-2|TRBD2
CASSQGEGLVKGETQYF
TGTGCCAGCAGCCAGGGCGAGGGACTAGTGAAAGGAGAGACCCAGTACTTC
>TRBJ1-2|NA|TRBV4-3|TRBD1
CASSLDRADNYGYTF
TGCGCCAGCAGCCTGGACAGGGCAGACAACTATGGCTACACCTTC
>TRBJ1-2|NA|TRBV7-2|NA
CASSLPTQAGGYGYTF
TGTGCCAGCAGCTTACCAACCCAGGCGGGCGGCTATGGCTACACCTTC
>TRBJ2-2|few|TRBV28|TRBD2
CASSLWSLAGGPGELFF
TGTGCCAGCAGTTTATGGAGCCTAGCGGGAGGGCCCGGGGAGCTGTTTTTT
>TRBJ2-7|NA|TRBV18|TRBD2
CASSPATTSGDEQYF
TGTGCCAGCTCACCAGCCACGACTAGCGGGGACGAGCAGTACTTC